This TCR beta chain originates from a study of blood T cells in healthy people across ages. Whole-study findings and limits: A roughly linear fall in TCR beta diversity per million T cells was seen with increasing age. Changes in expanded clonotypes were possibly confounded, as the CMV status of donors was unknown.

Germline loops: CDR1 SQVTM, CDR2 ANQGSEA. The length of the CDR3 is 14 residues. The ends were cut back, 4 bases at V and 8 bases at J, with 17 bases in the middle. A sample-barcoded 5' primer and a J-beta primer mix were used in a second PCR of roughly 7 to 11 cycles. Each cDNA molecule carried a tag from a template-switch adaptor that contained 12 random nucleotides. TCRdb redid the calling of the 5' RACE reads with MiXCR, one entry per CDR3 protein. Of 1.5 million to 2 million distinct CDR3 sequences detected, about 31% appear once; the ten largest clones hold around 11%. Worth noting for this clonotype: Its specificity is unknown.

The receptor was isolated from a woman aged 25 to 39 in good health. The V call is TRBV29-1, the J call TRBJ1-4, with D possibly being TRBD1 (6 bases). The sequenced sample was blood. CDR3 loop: CSVAKLHQGEKLFF. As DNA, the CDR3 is TGCAGCGTTGCTAAACTTCACCAGGGGGAAAAACTGTTTTTT.